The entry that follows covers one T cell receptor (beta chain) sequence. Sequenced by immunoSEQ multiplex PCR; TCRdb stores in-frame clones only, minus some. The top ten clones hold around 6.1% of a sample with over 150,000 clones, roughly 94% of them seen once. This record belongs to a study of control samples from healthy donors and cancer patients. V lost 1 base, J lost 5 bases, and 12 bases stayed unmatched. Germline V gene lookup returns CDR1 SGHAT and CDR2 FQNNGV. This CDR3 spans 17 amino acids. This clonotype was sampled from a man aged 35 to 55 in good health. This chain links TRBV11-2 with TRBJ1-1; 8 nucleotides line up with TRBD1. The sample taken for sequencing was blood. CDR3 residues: CASSLAATGAVGTEAFF. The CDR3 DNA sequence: TGTGCCAGCAGCTTAGCAGCGACAGGGGCAGTGGGAACTGAAGCTTTCTTT.